These 5 T cell receptor beta chains came from one sample sequenced in a study of blood T cells in healthy people across ages. Combining a sample-barcoded 5' primer with a J-beta primer mix, a second PCR ran for 7 to 11 cycles. In TCRdb, the 5' RACE reads were re-called with MiXCR into one record per CDR3 protein. The repertoire consists of roughly 500,000 distinct CDR3 sequences, with less than 25% occurring once and the leading ten covering 8.7%. This sample also appeared in a second study, on T cells of mothers and their children.

The source material was blood. The receptors derive from a boy under 18 in good health.

This clonotype was seen more than once but under ten times. This chain links TRBV10-3 with TRBJ1-2; D may be TRBD1 (5 bases). V was pared by 4 bases and J by 2 bases, with 8 bases between. The CDR3 loop spans 13 amino acids. Germline lookup yields CDR1 ENHRY and CDR2 SYGVKD. The CDR3 DNA is TGTGCCATCAGTGTGCGGACAAACTATGGCTACACCTTC. It codes for CAISVRTNYGYTF.

The chain couples TRBV7-2 to TRBJ2-1; 7 nucleotides align to TRBD1. Trimming at V came to 3 bases and at J to 3 bases, leaving 5 bases not matched to a gene. The CDR3 is 15 residues long. CDR1 is SGHTA and CDR2 is FQGNSA in the germline V gene. CDR3 coding DNA: TGTGCCAGCAGCTTCGACAGGGCAAGCTACAATGAGCAGTTCTTC. Translation gives CASSFDRASYNEQFF. Full variable domain (rest looked up from reference TRBV7-2 and TRBJ2-1): GAGVSQSPSNKVTEKGKDVELRCDPISGHTALYWYRQSLGQGLEFLIYFQGNSAPDKSGLPSDRFSAERTGGSVSTLTIQRTQQEDSAVYLCASSFDRASYNEQFFGPGTRLTVL.

A few counts support this clonotype. The chain employs TRBV10-3 and TRBJ1-1; no firm D call. The V end lost 8 bases, the J end lost 5 bases, and 12 bases lay between the germline ends. Germline-derived CDR1 and CDR2 are ENHRY and SYGVKD. The CDR3 runs 12 residues. The CDR3 is CAIGWEGTEAFF. The DNA of the CDR3 is TGTGCCATCGGCTGGGAGGGTACTGAAGCTTTCTTT.

This clonotype was seen only a few times. J is TRBJ2-1 and V is TRBV7-6; possibly TRBD2 for D (5 bases). The V and J ends lost 1 base and 1 base respectively, with 14 bases between them. Germline V lookup: CDR1 SGHVS, CDR2 FNYEAQ. The CDR3 totals 17 residues. The CDR3: CASSLESLEASYNEQFF. CDR3 in DNA: TGTGCCAGCAGCTTAGAATCACTAGAGGCGTCCTACAATGAGCAGTTCTTC.

The sample holds a few counts of this clonotype. The chain combines TRBV2 with TRBJ1-4; no clear D. Germline CDR1 SNHLY, CDR2 FYNNEI. The V end was cut by 7 bases, the J end by 0 bases, with 9 bases between. This CDR3 spans 14 amino acids. The CDR3, as DNA: TGTGCCAGCAACAGAGTAGCAACTAATGAAAAACTGTTTTTT. Amino acids: CASNRVATNEKLFF.